The 11 T cell receptor beta chains reported below all come from one sample, sequenced in a study of blood T cell repertoires in COVID-19. Only in-frame clones appear in the TCRdb table, and some are missing; sequencing was by immunoSEQ multiplex PCR. The repertoire holds 88,000 or so clones, with approximately 80% as singletons. Sequencing was carried out using peripheral blood. The receptors were gathered from a man older than 75 with acute or convalescent COVID-19.

The chain has TRBV11-2 and TRBJ1-1; no reliable D call. The CDR3 is made up of 15 amino acids. CDR1 and CDR2 from the germline V gene are SGHAT and FQNNGV. V lost 1 base and J lost 0, with 9 bases in between. The CDR3 spells CASSLAVTLNTEAFF. The CDR3 nucleotides are TGTGCCAGCAGCTTAGCTGTGACTTTGAACACTGAAGCTTTCTTT.

The CDR3 sequence: CASAIVGRGGGQPQHF. The CDR3 bases are TGTGCTAGCGCTATTGTTGGTCGAGGGGGCGGTCAGCCCCAGCATTTT. J is TRBJ1-5 and V is TRBV12-5, with 7 bases fitting TRBD1. V lost 9 bases, J lost 6 bases, and 17 bases stayed unmatched. The CDR3 is 16 residues long. The germline V gene encodes CDR1 LGHNT and CDR2 FRNRAP.

This chain connects TRBV5-3 to TRBJ1-5; TRBD1 agrees at 7 bases. TRBV5-3 is labeled an ORF, and its function is uncertain. Unmatched junction bases numbered 13, after V lost 5 bases and J lost 5 bases. This CDR3 is built from 16 residues. In nucleotides, the CDR3 is TGTGCCAGAAGTACCGACAGGGCGTACGCAGATCAGCCCCAGCATTTT. Its protein product is CARSTDRAYADQPQHF.

This clone showed up just once. The CDR3 protein is CASSIGGQKNYGYTF. The CDR3 DNA reads as TGTGCCAGTAGTATTGGGGGACAGAAAAACTATGGCTACACCTTC. This rearrangement joins TRBV19 to TRBJ1-2; TRBD1 matches 7 bases. V gave up 3 bases and J gave up 2 bases; unmatched junction bases: 6. This CDR3 has 15 amino acids. Per germline, CDR1 LNHDA and CDR2 SQIVND (reference sequence).

This clone appeared once. The V and J genes are TRBV5-1 and TRBJ1-4, with D perhaps matching TRBD1 (6 bases). Per the germline V gene, CDR1 is SGHRS and CDR2 is YFSETQ. V was trimmed by 6 bases and J by 8 bases, leaving 11 bases between them. The CDR3 is 12 residues long. The CDR3 sequence: CASKQGNEKLFF. As DNA, the CDR3 is TGCGCCAGCAAACAGGGAAACGAAAAACTGTTTTTT.

The V call is TRBV9, the J call TRBJ1-2; D might be TRBD1 (6 bases). Germline values: CDR1 SGDLS, CDR2 YYNGEE. This CDR3 spans 11 amino acids. V was pared by 6 bases and J by 8 bases, with 11 bases between. CDR3 coding DNA: TGTGCCAGCAACAGGGACCAAGGCTACACCTTC. Encoded protein: CASNRDQGYTF.

V and J are TRBV20-1 and TRBJ1-4; TRBD1 might be the D (6 bases). The CDR3 is 10 amino acids. V lost 3 bases, J lost 13 bases, and 9 bases lay in between. Germline CDR1 reads DFQATT; CDR2 reads SNEGSKA (reference sequence). The CDR3 DNA sequence: TGCAGTGCTAGCGAACAGGGACTGTTTTTT. Amino acids: CSASEQGLFF.

The chain links TRBV19 to TRBJ1-2, with TRBD1 identical over 9 bases. The CDR3 totals 13 residues. Trimming cost V 5 bases and J 7 bases; bases outside gene matches: 5. The germline V gene has CDR1 LNHDA and CDR2 SQIVND (reference sequence). CDR3 loop: CASSPGQGLGYTF. In DNA, the CDR3 is TGTGCCAGTAGTCCGGGACAGGGACTTGGCTACACCTTC.

The chain recombines TRBV14 with TRBJ2-2; 10 bases map to TRBD2. This CDR3 has 19 amino acids. V lost 1 base, J lost 1 base, and 9 bases stayed unmatched. CDR1 and CDR2 from the germline V gene are SGHDN and FVKESK. For the CDR3, the DNA is TGTGCCAGCAGCCAAGGTAGGACTAGCGGTCAATGGAACACCGGGGAGCTGTTTTTT. Amino acid sequence: CASSQGRTSGQWNTGELFF.

This chain uses TRBV2 with TRBJ1-5; 7 nucleotides agree with TRBD1. Germline assignment: CDR1 SNHLY and CDR2 FYNNEI. There are 14 residues in the CDR3. J lost 6 bases, V lost 3 bases, and 5 bases had no gene match. CDR3 DNA: TGTGCCAGCAGTGACGGGACAGCAGGTCAGCCCCAGCATTTT. This translates into CASSDGTAGQPQHF.

The gene calls are TRBV6-2 or TRBV6-3 and TRBJ2-7, with D maybe TRBD1 (5 bases). Trimming removed 4 bases from V and 1 base from J, with 11 bases in between. There are 14 residues in the CDR3. The germline gives CDR1 MNHEY, CDR2 SVGEGT. CDR3 sequence (DNA): TGTGCCAGCAGTTTTCAGGGCTATTCCTACGAGCAGTACTTC. Residues: CASSFQGYSYEQYF.